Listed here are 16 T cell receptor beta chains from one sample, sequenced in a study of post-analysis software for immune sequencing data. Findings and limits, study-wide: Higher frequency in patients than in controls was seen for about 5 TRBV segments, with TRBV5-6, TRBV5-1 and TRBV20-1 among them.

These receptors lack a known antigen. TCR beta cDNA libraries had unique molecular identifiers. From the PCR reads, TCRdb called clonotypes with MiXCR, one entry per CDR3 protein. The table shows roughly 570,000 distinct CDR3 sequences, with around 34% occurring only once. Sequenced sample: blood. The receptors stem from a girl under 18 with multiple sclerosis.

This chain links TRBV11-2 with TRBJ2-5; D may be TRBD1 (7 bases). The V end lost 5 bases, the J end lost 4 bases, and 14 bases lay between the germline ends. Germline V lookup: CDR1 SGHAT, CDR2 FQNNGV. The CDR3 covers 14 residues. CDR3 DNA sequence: TGTGCCAGCAGCCCAGGGGGGCTGGGAGAGACCCAGTACTTC. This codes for CASSPGGLGETQYF.

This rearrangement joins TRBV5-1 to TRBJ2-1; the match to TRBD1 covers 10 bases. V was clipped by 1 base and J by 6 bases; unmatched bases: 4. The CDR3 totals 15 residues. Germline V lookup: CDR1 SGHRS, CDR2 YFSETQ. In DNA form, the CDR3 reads TGCGCCAGCAGCTTGACCGGGACAGGGGTCAATGAGCAGTTCTTC. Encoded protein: CASSLTGTGVNEQFF. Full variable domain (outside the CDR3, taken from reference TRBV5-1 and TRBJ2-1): KAGVTQTPRYLIKTRGQQVTLSCSPISGHRSVSWYQQTPGQGLQFLFEYFSETQRNKGNFPGRFSGRQFSNSRSEMNVSTLELGDSALYLCASSLTGTGVNEQFFGPGTRLTVL.

CDR3 in DNA: TGTGCCAGCAGCCAAGGCAGGAGGGGGACCCTCTCACCCCTCCACTTT. Amino acids: CASSQGRRGTLSPLHF. The J gene is TRBJ1-6, the V gene TRBV4-2, with a possible D match to TRBD1 (6 bases). The CDR3 has 16 amino acids. With 1 base removed from V and 10 bases from J, the gap between germline ends came to 17 bases. Germline loops: CDR1 LGHNA, CDR2 YNFKEQ.

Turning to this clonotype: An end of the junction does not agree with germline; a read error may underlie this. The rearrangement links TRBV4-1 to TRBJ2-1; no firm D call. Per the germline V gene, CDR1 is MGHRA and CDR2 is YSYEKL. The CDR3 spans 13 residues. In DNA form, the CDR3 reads TGCGCCAGCAACCAACTCAACCGGGCCCCTCGGTTCTTC. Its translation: CASNQLNRAPRFF.

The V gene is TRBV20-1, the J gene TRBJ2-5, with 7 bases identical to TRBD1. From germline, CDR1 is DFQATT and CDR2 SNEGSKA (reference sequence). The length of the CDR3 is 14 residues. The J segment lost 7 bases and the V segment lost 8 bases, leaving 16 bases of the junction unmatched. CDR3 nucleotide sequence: TGCAGTTTCCGGGACAGTAAGGAATTGGGGACCCAGTACTTC. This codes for CSFRDSKELGTQYF.

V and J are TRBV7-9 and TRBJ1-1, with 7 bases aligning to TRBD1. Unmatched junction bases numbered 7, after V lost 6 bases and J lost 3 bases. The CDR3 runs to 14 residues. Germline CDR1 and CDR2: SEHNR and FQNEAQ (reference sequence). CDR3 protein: CASRKTGTYTEAFF. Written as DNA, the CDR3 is TGTGCCAGCAGGAAGACAGGGACATACACTGAAGCTTTCTTT.

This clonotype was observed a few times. The CDR3 reads CASSLAGGSDTQYF. The CDR3 DNA reads TGTGCCAGCAGCTTAGCGGGGGGGAGCGATACGCAGTATTTT. The chain recombines TRBV6-2 or TRBV6-3 with TRBJ2-3, with 11 bases aligning to TRBD2. J lost 6 bases, V lost 6 bases, and 5 bases had no gene match. This CDR3 has 14 residues. Germline V lookup: CDR1 MNHEY, CDR2 SVGEGT.

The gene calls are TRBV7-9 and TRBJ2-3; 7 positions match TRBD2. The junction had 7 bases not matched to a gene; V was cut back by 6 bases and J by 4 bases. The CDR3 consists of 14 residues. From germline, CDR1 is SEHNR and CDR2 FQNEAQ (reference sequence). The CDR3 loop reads CASSSTSAADTQYF. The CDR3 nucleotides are TGTGCCAGCAGTTCTACTAGCGCCGCAGATACGCAGTATTTT.

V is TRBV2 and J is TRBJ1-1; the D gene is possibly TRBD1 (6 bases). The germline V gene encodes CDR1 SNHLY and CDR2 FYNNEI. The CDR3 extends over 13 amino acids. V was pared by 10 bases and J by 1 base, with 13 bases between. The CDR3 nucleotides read TGTGCCATGAGTCCGGGACAGAACACTGAAGCTTTCTTT. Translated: CAMSPGQNTEAFF.

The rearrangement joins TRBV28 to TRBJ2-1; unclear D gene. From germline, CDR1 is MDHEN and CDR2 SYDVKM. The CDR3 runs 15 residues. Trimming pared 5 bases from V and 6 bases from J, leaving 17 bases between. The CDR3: CASSVPKGWVNEQFF. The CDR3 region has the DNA TGTGCCAGCAGTGTGCCTAAAGGGTGGGTCAATGAGCAGTTCTTC.

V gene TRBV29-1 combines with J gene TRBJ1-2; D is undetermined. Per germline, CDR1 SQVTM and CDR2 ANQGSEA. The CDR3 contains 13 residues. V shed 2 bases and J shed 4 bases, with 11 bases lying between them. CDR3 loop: CSVELQPSYGYTF. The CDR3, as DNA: TGCAGCGTTGAACTTCAGCCAAGCTATGGCTACACCTTC.

CDR3 loop: CASSRDRRTYEQYF. CDR3 bases: TGCGCCAGCAGCCGGGACAGGAGGACCTACGAGCAGTACTTC. The rearrangement uses TRBV5-1 and TRBJ2-7; 8 bases map to TRBD1. Germline values: CDR1 SGHRS, CDR2 YFSETQ. The CDR3 length is 14 residues. V trimming: 4 bases; J trimming: 2 bases; junction bases outside the gene matches: 5.

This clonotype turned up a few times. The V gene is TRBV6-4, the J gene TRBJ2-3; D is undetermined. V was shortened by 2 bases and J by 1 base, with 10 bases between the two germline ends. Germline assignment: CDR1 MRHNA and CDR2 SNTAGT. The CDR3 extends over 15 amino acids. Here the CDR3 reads CASSDGDGGTDTQYF. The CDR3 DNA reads TGTGCCAGCAGTGACGGGGATGGGGGCACAGATACGCAGTATTTT.

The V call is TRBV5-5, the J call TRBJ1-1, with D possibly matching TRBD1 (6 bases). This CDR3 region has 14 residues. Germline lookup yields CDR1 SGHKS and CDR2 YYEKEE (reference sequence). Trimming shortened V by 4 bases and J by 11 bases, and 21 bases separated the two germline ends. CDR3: CASSHRDNLIFAFF. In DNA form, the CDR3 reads TGTGCCAGCAGCCACCGGGACAACCTCATTTTTGCTTTCTTT.

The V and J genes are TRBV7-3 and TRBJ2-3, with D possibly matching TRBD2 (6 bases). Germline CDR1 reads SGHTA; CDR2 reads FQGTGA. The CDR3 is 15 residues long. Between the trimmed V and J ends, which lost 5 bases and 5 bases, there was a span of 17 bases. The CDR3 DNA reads TGTGCCAGCAGCCCTCTCCGTAGCGGTGTAGATACGCAGTATTTT. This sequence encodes CASSPLRSGVDTQYF.

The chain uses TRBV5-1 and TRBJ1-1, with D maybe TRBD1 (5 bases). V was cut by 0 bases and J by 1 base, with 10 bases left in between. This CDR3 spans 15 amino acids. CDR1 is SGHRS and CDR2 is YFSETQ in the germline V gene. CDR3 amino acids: CASSLGWGQNTEAFF. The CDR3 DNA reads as TGCGCCAGCAGCTTGGGATGGGGCCAGAACACTGAAGCTTTCTTT.